This record concerns one T cell receptor beta chain sequence. The antigen is undetermined. The data are from a study of OX40 agonist ivuxolimab in advanced cancers. Study context: From roughly 20 to 85 years was the age range, with a mean of around 54 years, and around 83% were male. Study findings and constraints: In CD8+ T cells, expanded clones were on average more numerous than in CD4+. In the 0.1 to 3.0 mg/kg range, CD4+ and CD8+ blood T cells had expanded clonally by week 6.

The assay was immunoSEQ multiplex PCR, and TCRdb's table has in-frame clones only and misses some. The sample includes some 69,000 clones, 91% seen only once; the top ten take about 0.3%. The clonotype comes from an adult with an advanced solid tumor such as melanoma, head and neck, liver or kidney cancer. The sequences come from CD4+ or CD8+ T cells sorted from blood, collected in a trial of the OX40 agonist ivuxolimab.

This chain's CDR3 is CASSEFRVVSEKLFF. The CDR3 DNA reads as TGTGCCAGCAGTGAATTTCGGGTGGTGAGTGAAAAACTGTTTTTT. The V and J genes are TRBV6-1 and TRBJ1-4; D unclear. With 2 bases removed from V and 7 bases from J, the gap between germline ends came to 14 bases. CDR3 length equals 15 residues. Germline-derived CDR1 and CDR2 are MNHNS and SASEGT.